Listed below are T cell receptor beta chains from one sample, sequenced in a study of cytomegalovirus exposure and HLA in healthy donors. Clones were read by immunoSEQ multiplex PCR, and TCRdb kept only the in-frame ones, dropping some. The repertoire includes roughly 130,000 clones, roughly four fifths of them detected once, and around 11% sits in the top ten. Sequencing was done on a sample of PBMCs. The receptors were sampled from a male donor in good health and CMV-seropositive. Each CDR3 is given with its conserved first and last residue. A D gene is named only where the DNA matches it firmly. Clone size is stated in some rows and not others, as once, few, many or a class when expanded.

d_call	v_call	clone_size	j_call	cdr3_aa	cdr3_nt
NA	TRBV10-3	NA	TRBJ2-3	CATTGQGRADTQYF	TGTGCCACTACGGGGCAGGGGAGGGCAGATACGCAGTATTTT
NA	TRBV7-5	NA	TRBJ1-5	CARSLVKPVNQPQHF	TGTGCCAGAAGCTTAGTTAAACCGGTCAATCAGCCCCAGCATTTT
TRBD1	TRBV30	NA	TRBJ2-3	CAWGTAAGRGDTQYF	TGTGCCTGGGGGACAGCCGCAGGACGTGGAGATACGCAGTATTTT
TRBD1	TRBV28	NA	TRBJ1-2	CASSSFDRGGYTF	TGTGCCAGCAGTTCCTTCGACAGGGGGGGCTACACCTTC
NA	TRBV6-6	NA	TRBJ2-6	CASSRFSGANGLTF	TGTGCCAGCAGTCGGTTCTCTGGGGCCAACGGCCTGACTTTC
TRBD2	TRBV18	NA	TRBJ2-5	CASSPRTSGSRQETQYF	TGTGCCAGCTCACCCCGGACTAGCGGGAGCCGCCAAGAGACCCAGTACTTC
NA	TRBV7-2	NA	TRBJ2-7	CASSLSDDIYEQYF	TGTGCCAGCAGCTTATCAGATGACATCTACGAGCAGTACTTC
TRBD1	TRBV6-5	NA	TRBJ1-1	CASSLGTGGFTEAFF	TGTGCCAGCAGCCTCGGGACAGGGGGCTTCACTGAAGCTTTCTTT
NA	TRBV7-2	NA	TRBJ2-3	CASRGPGPWTDTQYF	TGTGCCAGCAGGGGGCCCGGGCCCTGGACAGATACGCAGTATTTT
TRBD2	TRBV9	few	TRBJ2-7	CASSVGTSYEQYF	TGTGCCAGCAGCGTAGGGACTAGCTACGAGCAGTACTTC
TRBD2	TRBV13	NA	TRBJ2-7	CASSLSLAGDEQYF	TGTGCCAGCAGCTTAAGTCTAGCGGGAGACGAGCAGTACTTC
TRBD2	TRBV6-1	NA	TRBJ2-7	CASLSGGGGDHEQYF	TGTGCCAGTTTATCCGGCGGGGGAGGGGACCACGAGCAGTACTTC
NA	TRBV6-6	few	TRBJ1-5	CASSGTFREPQHF	TGTGCCAGCAGTGGGACTTTTCGCGAGCCCCAGCATTTT
TRBD2	TRBV6-5	NA	TRBJ2-7	CASRPSGEFYEQYF	TGTGCCAGCAGACCTAGCGGGGAATTCTACGAGCAGTACTTC
TRBD1	TRBV5-1	NA	TRBJ2-7	CASSLGGQGAYEQYF	TGCGCCAGCAGCTTGGGGGGACAGGGGGCCTACGAGCAGTACTTC
NA	TRBV19	NA	TRBJ2-7	CASSKVAVTYEQYF	TGTGCCAGTAGTAAAGTAGCCGTAACCTACGAGCAGTACTTC
NA	TRBV10-3	NA	TRBJ2-7	CAISDLESVHEQYF	TGTGCCATCAGTGACCTCGAATCGGTACACGAGCAGTACTTC
NA	TRBV29-1	NA	TRBJ1-5	CSVEDGGDQPQHF	TGCAGCGTTGAAGATGGAGGGGATCAGCCCCAGCATTTT
NA	TRBV19	NA	TRBJ1-5	CASGGGSGQPQHF	TGTGCCAGTGGGGGAGGGTCGGGGCAGCCCCAGCATTTT
TRBD2	TRBV27	NA	TRBJ2-3	CASSLSGLASDTQYF	TGTGCCAGCAGTTTATCGGGACTAGCAAGCGATACGCAGTATTTT
NA	TRBV27	NA	TRBJ2-1	CASSLLAVTYNEQFF	TGTGCCAGCAGTTTATTAGCGGTGACCTACAATGAGCAGTTCTTC
NA	TRBV5-1	NA	TRBJ2-1	CASSSLIRTPVGNEQFF	TGCGCCAGCAGCTCACTGATCAGGACTCCCGTCGGTAATGAGCAGTTCTTC
TRBD1	TRBV5-4	NA	TRBJ2-7	CASSLGQGRYEQYF	TGTGCCAGCAGCTTGGGACAGGGGAGGTACGAGCAGTACTTC
TRBD1	TRBV4-1	NA	TRBJ2-7	CASSHRQGDAYEQYF	TGCGCCAGCAGCCATCGACAGGGTGATGCCTACGAGCAGTACTTC